The rows below give T cell receptor beta chains drawn from one sample of a study of PD-1 blockade in classical Hodgkin lymphoma. Clones were sequenced by immunoSEQ multiplex PCR, and TCRdb holds only the in-frame ones, with some missing. The table lists about 41,000 clones, 76% of them singletons, with 20% to 25% in the top ten. The material was peripheral blood mononuclear cells (PBMCs), obtained at baseline. These receptors all stem from a human donor with classical Hodgkin lymphoma. CDR3s include the opening cysteine and the closing phenylalanine or tryptophan. A D gene is named only where the DNA matches it firmly. Part of the rows lack a size; the others show once, few, many or a class for expanded clones.

TRBV27,.,TRBJ2-3,.,CASTTLQASAATQYF,TGTGCCAGCACCACACTCCAAGCGAGCGCAGCTACGCAGTATTTT
TRBV30,.,TRBJ2-7,.,CAWKGGMYEQYF,TGTGCCTGGAAGGGCGGGATGTACGAGCAGTACTTC
TRBV10-1,.,TRBJ2-1,.,CASSPQGNEQFF,TGCGCCAGCAGTCCCCAGGGTAATGAGCAGTTCTTC
TRBV6-5,.,TRBJ1-1,.,CASSYGRYTEAFF,TGTGCCAGCAGCTACGGACGGTACACTGAAGCTTTCTTT
TRBV6-1,.,TRBJ1-5,.,CASSEGFNSMVHHQGNQPQHF,TGTGCCAGCAGTGAAGGATTTAACTCTATGGTCCACCATCAAGGGAATCAGCCCCAGCATTTT
TRBV30,.,TRBJ2-7,.,CAWGGLSSEQYF,TGTGCCTGGGGGGGACTGAGCTCAGAGCAGTACTTC
TRBV30,TRBD2,TRBJ2-7,.,CAWSPRLLAGGLLSEQYF,TGTGCCTGGAGTCCTCGGTTACTAGCGGGAGGGCTTCTATCCGAGCAGTACTTC
TRBV25-1,.,TRBJ1-6,.,CASSPTFQGAYNSPLHF,TGTGCCAGTTCGCCTACCTTCCAGGGTGCTTATAATTCACCCCTCCACTTT
TRBV7-3,.,TRBJ2-7,.,CASSLKAAADWSYEQYF,TGTGCCAGCAGCTTAAAGGCAGCGGCAGACTGGTCCTACGAGCAGTACTTC
TRBV7-9,.,TRBJ1-2,.,CASSLVADYGYTF,TGTGCCAGCAGCTTAGTTGCCGACTATGGCTACACCTTC
TRBV30,.,TRBJ1-1,.,CACGFLWGDTEAFF,TGTGCCTGCGGGTTTTTATGGGGAGACACTGAAGCTTTCTTT
TRBV28,.,TRBJ1-2,.,CASRKEHPNYGYTF,TGTGCCAGCCGTAAGGAGCACCCTAACTATGGCTACACCTTC
TRBV4-3,.,TRBJ1-5,.,CASSQDLGIQPQHF,TGCGCCAGCAGCCAAGATCTGGGAATTCAGCCCCAGCATTTT
TRBV6-5,.,TRBJ2-7,.,CASSYSFGTYEQYF,TGTGCCAGCAGTTACTCTTTCGGGACCTACGAGCAGTACTTC
TRBV19,.,TRBJ2-3,few,CASSIDGSTDTQYF,TGTGCCAGTAGTATAGACGGGAGCACAGATACGCAGTATTTT
TRBV19,.,TRBJ1-3,.,CASSIGFGGSGNTIYF,TGTGCCAGCAGTATAGGTTTTGGGGGCTCTGGAAACACCATATATTTT
TRBV9,TRBD2,TRBJ2-3,.,CASSADRPGLAGERTQYF,TGTGCCAGCAGCGCGGACAGGCCCGGACTAGCGGGAGAGCGTACGCAGTATTTT
TRBV4-1,.,TRBJ2-3,.,CASSQPPAGGDWTDTQYF,TGCGCCAGCAGCCAGCCACCCGCCGGGGGCGATTGGACAGATACGCAGTATTTT
TRBV7-3,TRBD2,TRBJ2-1,once,CASSSTAGTSGTYNEQFF,TGTGCCAGCAGCTCCACCGCCGGGACTAGCGGGACTTACAATGAGCAGTTCTTC
TRBV7-2,TRBD2,TRBJ2-5,.,CASSLKRGTSAAWETQYF,TGTGCCAGCAGCTTAAAGAGGGGGACTAGCGCTGCGTGGGAGACCCAGTACTTC
TRBV2,.,TRBJ1-5,.,CASSETEGSNQPQHF,TGTGCCAGCAGTGAAACCGAGGGGAGCAATCAGCCCCAGCATTTT
TRBV6-5,.,TRBJ2-3,.,CASSYQGYTDTQYF,TGTGCCAGCAGTTACCAGGGATACACAGATACGCAGTATTTT
TRBV19,.,TRBJ2-2,.,CASSIQGGLFF,TGTGCCAGTAGTATACAGGGTGGGCTGTTTTTT
TRBV30,TRBD2,TRBJ2-1,once,CAWGTGLGIHEQFF,TGTGCCTGGGGCACCGGACTAGGTATCCATGAGCAGTTCTTC
TRBV9,.,TRBJ2-7,.,CASSVRGTSDEQYF,TGTGCCAGCAGCGTACGGGGGACCTCGGACGAGCAGTACTTC